Shown below are 8 T cell receptor beta chains from a single sample sequenced in a study of naive and memory T cell subsets. An oligonucleotide containing a UMI was ligated to the 3' end of TCR cDNA. The SP2 primer and nested alpha and beta constant region primers amplified ligated cDNA in four rounds. One entry per CDR3 protein, called by TCRdb with MiXCR from the 5' RACE reads. The sample contains 50,000 to 65,000 distinct CDR3 sequences, around 7.3% of which appear only once. The receptors originated from a female donor in good health.

The rearrangement links TRBV20-1 to TRBJ2-7, with D maybe TRBD2 (5 bases). This CDR3 has 14 residues. Germline CDR1 DFQATT, CDR2 SNEGSKA (reference sequence). V was pared by 6 bases and J by 1 base, with 16 bases between. Written as DNA, the CDR3 is TGCAGTGCCACGTCTCATTCGGGGTCCTACGAGCAGTACTTC. Translating it yields CSATSHSGSYEQYF.

In this sample, this clonotype turned up many times. The chain employs TRBV29-1 and TRBJ2-5; 10 nucleotides align to TRBD1. The length of the CDR3 is 14 residues. Germline V gene data show CDR1 as SQVTM and CDR2 as ANQGSEA. The trim removed 4 bases at V and 3 bases at J, leaving 5 bases unmatched. The CDR3 loop is CSVAAGTGEETQYF. For the CDR3, the DNA is TGCAGCGTTGCCGCCGGGACAGGGGAAGAGACCCAGTACTTC.

The chain combines TRBV30 with TRBJ2-1, with D perhaps matching TRBD1 (6 bases). Germline V lookup: CDR1 GTSNPN, CDR2 SVGIG (reference sequence). The CDR3 contains 15 residues. The V end was cut by 1 base, the J end by 0 bases, with 10 bases between. CDR3 DNA sequence: TGTGCCTGGAGTGGACAGGTATCCTCCTACAATGAGCAGTTCTTC. Translation: CAWSGQVSSYNEQFF.

The chain has TRBV7-9 and TRBJ2-1; 11 bases fit TRBD1. Trimming cost V 7 bases and J 7 bases; bases outside gene matches: 12. The CDR3 loop spans 16 amino acids. Per the germline V gene, CDR1 is SEHNR and CDR2 is FQNEAQ (reference sequence). CDR3 nucleotides: TGTGCCAGCACCTTGCTCCGGGACAGGGGGAGGAATGAGCAGTTCTTC. Amino acids: CASTLLRDRGRNEQFF.

The V gene is TRBV5-1, the J gene TRBJ2-3; D may be TRBD1 (6 bases). The CDR3 contains 14 residues. Germline loops: CDR1 SGHRS, CDR2 YFSETQ. V was shortened by 7 bases and J by 2 bases, with 14 bases between the two germline ends. The CDR3 reads CASDHGQTTDTQYF. DNA of the CDR3: TGCGCCAGCGACCACGGACAGACCACAGATACGCAGTATTTT. Combining the CDR3 with reference TRBV5-1 and TRBJ2-3 gives the whole variable domain KAGVTQTPRYLIKTRGQQVTLSCSPISGHRSVSWYQQTPGQGLQFLFEYFSETQRNKGNFPGRFSGRQFSNSRSEMNVSTLELGDSALYLCASDHGQTTDTQYFGPGTRLTVL.

This clonotype appeared a few times. The chain couples TRBV29-1 to TRBJ1-2; D gene ambiguous. The CDR3 consists of 12 residues. Germline-derived CDR1 and CDR2 are SQVTM and ANQGSEA. V dropped 2 bases and J dropped 4 bases, with 8 bases sitting between them. This CDR3 reads CSVEQASYGYTF. The DNA of the CDR3 is TGCAGCGTTGAACAGGCCAGCTATGGCTACACCTTC.

This chain uses TRBV6-2 or TRBV6-3 with TRBJ1-6; D might be TRBD1 (5 bases). CDR1 MNHEY and CDR2 SVGEGT come from the germline V gene. V was trimmed by 2 bases and J by 9 bases, leaving 5 bases between them. The CDR3 covers 12 residues. The CDR3 bases are TGTGCCAGCAGTTACGGGGGTTCACCCCTCCACTTT. Encoded protein: CASSYGGSPLHF.

The V and J genes are TRBV6-5 and TRBJ1-4; 10 bases are a match to TRBD1. Germline V gene sequence: CDR1 MNHEY, CDR2 SVGAGI. This CDR3 is built from 16 residues. V gave up 6 bases and J gave up 1 base; unmatched junction bases: 5. DNA for the CDR3: TGTGCCAGCAGGGACAGGGGGAGGGGAACTAATGAAAAACTGTTTTTT. Translation gives CASRDRGRGTNEKLFF.